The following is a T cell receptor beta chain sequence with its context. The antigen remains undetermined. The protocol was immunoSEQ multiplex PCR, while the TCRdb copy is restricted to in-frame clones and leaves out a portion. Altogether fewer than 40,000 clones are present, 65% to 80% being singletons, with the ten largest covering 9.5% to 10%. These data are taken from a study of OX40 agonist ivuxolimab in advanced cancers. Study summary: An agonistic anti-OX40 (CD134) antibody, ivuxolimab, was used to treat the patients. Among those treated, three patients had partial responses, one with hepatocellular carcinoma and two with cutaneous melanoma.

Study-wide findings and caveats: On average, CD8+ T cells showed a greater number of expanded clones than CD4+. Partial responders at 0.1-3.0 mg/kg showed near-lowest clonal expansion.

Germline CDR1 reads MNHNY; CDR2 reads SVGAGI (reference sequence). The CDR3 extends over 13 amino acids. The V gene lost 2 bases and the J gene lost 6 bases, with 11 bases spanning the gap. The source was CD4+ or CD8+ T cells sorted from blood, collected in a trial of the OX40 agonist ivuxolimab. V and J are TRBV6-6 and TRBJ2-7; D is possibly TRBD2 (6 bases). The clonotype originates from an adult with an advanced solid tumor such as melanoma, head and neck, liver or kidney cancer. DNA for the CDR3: TGTGCCAGCAGTTACACCAGGGACTTCGAGCAGTACTTC. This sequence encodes CASSYTRDFEQYF.